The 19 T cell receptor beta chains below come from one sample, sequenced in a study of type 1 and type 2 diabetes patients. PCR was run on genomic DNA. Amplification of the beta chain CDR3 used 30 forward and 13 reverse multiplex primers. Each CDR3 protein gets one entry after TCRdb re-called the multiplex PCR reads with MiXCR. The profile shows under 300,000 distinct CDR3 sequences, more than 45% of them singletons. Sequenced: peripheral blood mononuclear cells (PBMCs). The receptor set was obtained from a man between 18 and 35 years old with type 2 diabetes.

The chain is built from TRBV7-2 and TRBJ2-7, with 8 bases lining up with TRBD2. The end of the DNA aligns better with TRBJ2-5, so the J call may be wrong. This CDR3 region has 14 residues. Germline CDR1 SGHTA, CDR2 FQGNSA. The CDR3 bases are TGTGCCAGCAGCCCCGGGGGGGCCATTGAGACCCAGTACTTC. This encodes CASSPGGAIETQYF.

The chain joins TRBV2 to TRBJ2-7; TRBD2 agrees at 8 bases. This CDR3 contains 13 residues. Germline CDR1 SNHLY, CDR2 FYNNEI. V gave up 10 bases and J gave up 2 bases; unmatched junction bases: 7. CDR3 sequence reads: CATGTSGAYEQYF. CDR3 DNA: TGTGCCACAGGAACTAGCGGAGCCTACGAGCAGTACTTC.

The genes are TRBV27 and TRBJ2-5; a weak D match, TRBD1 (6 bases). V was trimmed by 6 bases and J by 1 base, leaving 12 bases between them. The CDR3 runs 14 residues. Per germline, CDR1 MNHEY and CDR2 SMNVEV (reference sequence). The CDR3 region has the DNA TGTGCCAGCAGCATACAGGGTCCCCAAGAGACCCAGTACTTC. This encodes CASSIQGPQETQYF.

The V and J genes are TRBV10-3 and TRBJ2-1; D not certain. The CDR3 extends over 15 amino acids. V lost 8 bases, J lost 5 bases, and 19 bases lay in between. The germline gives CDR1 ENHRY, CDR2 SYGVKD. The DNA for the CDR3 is TGTGCCATCCCCGGCCCGGCCCCGGACCACAATGAGCAGTTCTTC. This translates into CAIPGPAPDHNEQFF.

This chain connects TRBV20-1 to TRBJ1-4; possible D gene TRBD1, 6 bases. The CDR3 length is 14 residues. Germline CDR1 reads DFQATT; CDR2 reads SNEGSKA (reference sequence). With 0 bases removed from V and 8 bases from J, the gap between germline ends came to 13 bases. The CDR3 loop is CSARETDSNEKLFF. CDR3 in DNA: TGCAGTGCTAGAGAAACGGACAGCAACGAAAAACTGTTTTTT.

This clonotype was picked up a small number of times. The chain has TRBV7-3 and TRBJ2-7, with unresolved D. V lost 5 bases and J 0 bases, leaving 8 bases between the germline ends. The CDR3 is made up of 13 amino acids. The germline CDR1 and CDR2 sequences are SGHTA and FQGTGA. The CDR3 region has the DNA TGTGCCAGCAGCCTGGACGGCTCCTACGAGCAGTACTTC. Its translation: CASSLDGSYEQYF.

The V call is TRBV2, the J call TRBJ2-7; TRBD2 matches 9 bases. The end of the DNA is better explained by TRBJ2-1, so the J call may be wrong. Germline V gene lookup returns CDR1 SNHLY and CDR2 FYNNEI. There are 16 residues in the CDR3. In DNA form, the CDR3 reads TGTGCCAGCATCCTACCCTTAGCGGGAGACGAAAATGAGCAGTTCTTC. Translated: CASILPLAGDENEQFF.

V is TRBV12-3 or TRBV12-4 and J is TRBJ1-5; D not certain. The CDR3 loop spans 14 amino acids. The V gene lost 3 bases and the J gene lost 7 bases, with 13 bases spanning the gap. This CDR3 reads CASSLSTPRQPQHF. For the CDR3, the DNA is TGTGCCAGCAGTTTGTCGACCCCCCGCCAGCCCCAGCATTTT.

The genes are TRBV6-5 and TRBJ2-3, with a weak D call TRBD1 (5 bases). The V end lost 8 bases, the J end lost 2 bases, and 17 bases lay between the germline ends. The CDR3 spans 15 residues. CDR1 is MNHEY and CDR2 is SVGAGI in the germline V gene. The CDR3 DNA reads TGTGCCAGCCTCACACCCGCAGGGCCCACAGATACGCAGTATTTT. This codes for CASLTPAGPTDTQYF.

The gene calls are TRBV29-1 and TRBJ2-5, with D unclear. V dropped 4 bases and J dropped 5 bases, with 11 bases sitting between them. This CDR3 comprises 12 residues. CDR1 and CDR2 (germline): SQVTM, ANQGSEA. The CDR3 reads CSVAGAEETQYF. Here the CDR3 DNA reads TGCAGCGTTGCCGGAGCAGAGGAGACCCAGTACTTC. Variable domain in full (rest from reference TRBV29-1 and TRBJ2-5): SAVISQKPSRDICQRGTSLTIQCQVDSQVTMMFWYRQQPGQSLTLIATANQGSEATYESGFVIDKFPISRPNLTFSTLTVSNMSPEDSSIYLCSVAGAEETQYFGPGTRLLVL.

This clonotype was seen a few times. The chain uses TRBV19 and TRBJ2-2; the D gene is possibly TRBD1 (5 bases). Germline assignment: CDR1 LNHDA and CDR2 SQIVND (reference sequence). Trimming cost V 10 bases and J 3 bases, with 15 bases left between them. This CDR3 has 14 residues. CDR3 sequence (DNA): TGTGCCACCACCGTGGGGCCCTACACCGGGGAGCTGTTTTTT. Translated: CATTVGPYTGELFF.

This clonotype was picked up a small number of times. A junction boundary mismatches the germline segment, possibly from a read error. CDR3 protein: CASSQGQRYEQYF. In DNA form, the CDR3 reads TGCGCCAGCAGCCAAGGACAGCGATACGAGCAGTACTTC. The V call is TRBV7-8, the J call TRBJ2-7; D is possibly TRBD1 (6 bases). Germline CDR1 and CDR2: SGHVS and FQNEAQ. This CDR3 comprises 13 residues. Full variable domain (missing parts from reference TRBV7-8 and TRBJ2-7): GAGVSQSPRYKVAKRGQDVALRCDPISGHVSLFWYQQALGQGPEFLTYFQNEAQLDKSGLPSDRFFAERPEGSVSTLKIQRTQQEDSAVYLCASSQGQRYEQYFGPGTRLTVT.

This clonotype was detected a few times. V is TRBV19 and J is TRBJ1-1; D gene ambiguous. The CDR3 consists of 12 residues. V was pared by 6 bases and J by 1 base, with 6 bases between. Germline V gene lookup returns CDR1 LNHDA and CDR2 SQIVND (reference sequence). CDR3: CASRRGNTEAFF. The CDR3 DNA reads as TGTGCCAGTAGACGGGGGAACACTGAAGCTTTCTTT. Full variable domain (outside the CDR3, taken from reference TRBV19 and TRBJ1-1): DGGITQSPKYLFRKEGQNVTLSCEQNLNHDAMYWYRQDPGQGLRLIYYSQIVNDFQKGDIAEGYSVSREKKESFPLTVTSAQKNPTAFYLCASRRGNTEAFFGQGTRLTVV.

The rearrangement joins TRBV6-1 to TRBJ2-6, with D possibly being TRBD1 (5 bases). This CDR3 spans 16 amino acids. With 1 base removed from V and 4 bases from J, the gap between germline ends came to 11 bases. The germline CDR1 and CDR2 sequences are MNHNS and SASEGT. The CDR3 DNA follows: TGTGCCAGCAGTGAAGGTAGGGGTACAGGGGCCAACGTCCTGACTTTC. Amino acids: CASSEGRGTGANVLTF.

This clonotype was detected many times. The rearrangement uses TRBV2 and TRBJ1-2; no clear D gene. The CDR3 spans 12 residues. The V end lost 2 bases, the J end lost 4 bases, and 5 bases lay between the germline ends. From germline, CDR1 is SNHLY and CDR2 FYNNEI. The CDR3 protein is CASSEWAYGYTF. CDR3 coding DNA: TGTGCCAGCAGTGAATGGGCCTATGGCTACACCTTC.

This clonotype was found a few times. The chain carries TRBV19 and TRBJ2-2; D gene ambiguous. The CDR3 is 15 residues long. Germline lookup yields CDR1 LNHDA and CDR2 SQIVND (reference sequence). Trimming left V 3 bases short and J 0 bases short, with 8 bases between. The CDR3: CASSMWQPNTGELFF. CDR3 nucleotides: TGTGCCAGTAGTATGTGGCAACCGAACACCGGGGAGCTGTTTTTT. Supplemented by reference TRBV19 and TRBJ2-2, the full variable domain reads DGGITQSPKYLFRKEGQNVTLSCEQNLNHDAMYWYRQDPGQGLRLIYYSQIVNDFQKGDIAEGYSVSREKKESFPLTVTSAQKNPTAFYLCASSMWQPNTGELFFGEGSRLTVL.

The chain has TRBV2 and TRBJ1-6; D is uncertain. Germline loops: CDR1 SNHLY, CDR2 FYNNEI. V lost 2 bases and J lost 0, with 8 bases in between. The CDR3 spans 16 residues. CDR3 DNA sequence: TGTGCCAGCAGTGAATCCGGTGGCTCCTATAATTCACCCCTCCACTTT. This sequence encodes CASSESGGSYNSPLHF.

The CDR3: CASSLAQPYNSPLHF. The CDR3 region has the DNA TGTGCCAGCAGCTTAGCCCAGCCCTATAATTCACCCCTCCACTTT. This chain links TRBV7-8 with TRBJ1-6; D unclear. V lost 0 bases, J lost 2 bases, and 5 bases lay in between. The CDR3 has 15 amino acids. The germline V gene encodes CDR1 SGHVS and CDR2 FQNEAQ.

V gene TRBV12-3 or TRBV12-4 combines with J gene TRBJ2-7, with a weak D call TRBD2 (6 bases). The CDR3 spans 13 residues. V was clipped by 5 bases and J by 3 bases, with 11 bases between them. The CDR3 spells CASSREVIYEQYF. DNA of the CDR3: TGTGCCAGCAGTAGGGAGGTCATCTACGAGCAGTACTTC.